This T cell receptor (beta chain) was captured by sequencing in a study of cytomegalovirus exposure and HLA in healthy donors (dated by TCRdb to about 2017). Notes on the research overall: In an earlier analysis of approximately 500 of the donors, 276 Gb of sequence data and 100 million or so unique TCR beta sequences from 150 million to 200 million T cells were reported. Every discovery cohort repertoire had been produced on one sequencing platform. Donor age, sex, ethnicity and CMV serostatus were collected together with the repertoire data. Roughly five DR-DQ haplotypes were treated as single units for association and clustering because of strong linkage in the cohort. The study was designed to test whether signatures of past pathogen exposure could be identified by cataloging public T cell receptors. Rather than using new phenotypic data, the later analysis identified candidate immune exposures from TCR beta sequences and from how often those sequences occurred across donors. Both class I and class II loci were covered by HLA typing, at four-digit resolution. In addition to the first cohort of several hundred subjects, a separate validation cohort of 120 different subjects was used. The study combined high-throughput TCR immunosequencing, statistical association of individual TCRs with disease status, and machine learning to predict cytomegalovirus infection status. Typing coverage differed by locus: A, B, C, DRB1 and DQB1 were typed in roughly 620-640 donors, DQA1 in about 550, DPA1 in 600 to 610, and DPB1 in roughly 450. Among roughly 370 genotyped donors of the cohort, an average of approximately 240,000 unique TCR beta nucleotide sequences were sequenced per donor, about a sixth of them non-productive. Among the approximately 420 genotyped donors, roughly 80% belonged to the genetic ancestry cluster associated with self-reported Caucasian donors. An earlier analysis of 587 of the donors used high-throughput TCR beta sequencing to judge whether each TCR beta V gene segment behaved as functional or pseudogenic. Genome-wide SNP genotypes for about three fifths of the 666 donors were used in a later genetic analysis, which treated that subset as a discovery cohort. A later analysis re-examined previously published TCR beta repertoires from more than 600 donors and added high-resolution HLA genotyping to investigate patterns of TCR occurrence. Approximately 300 gigabases of sequencing data and about 92 million unique TCR sequences made up an early release that covered fewer than 650 HLA-typed donors. Using immunosequencing, the study profiled T cell repertoires from 550 to 750 subjects and related those repertoires to cytomegalovirus serostatus. The investigation overall reported the following: While some public TCRs were present in many individuals, most TCR sequences turned up only very rarely across donors. An association between a missense DCLRE1C variant and V-gene and J-gene trimming of TCR beta chains was found in a later genetic analysis and replicated in an independent cohort. A cluster of highly shared sequence variants was judged likely to represent a technical artifact of the sequencing pipeline. The earlier analysis of about 600 of the donors excluded roughly 17 rarely observed V segments, including chromosome 9 orphons, because counts were too low. In both the original and validation cohorts, the classifier was reported to diagnose cytomegalovirus status with high specificity and sensitivity. According to a later analysis, most CMV-associated TCR beta chains appeared to be HLA-restricted, and the HLA associations seemed to be driven largely by CMV exposure. Compared with equally common non-associated chains, HLA-associated TCR beta chains in a later analysis were more clonally expanded and had lower generation probabilities. According to a later analysis, TCR association rates differed among HLA loci, with DRB1 alleles showing the most associated TCRs and HLA-C alleles showing the fewest. Because HLA typing was missing for some donors at each locus, association tests included only the typed subset. Because the 87-base-pair reads could not distinguish some IMGT-functional V segments, including TRBV6-2 and TRBV6-3, those segments were excluded. Linkage disequilibrium might explain the correlated functional status among segregating V segments, but an unknown experimental factor could not be ruled out. In the study, 150 to 200 TCR beta chains were listed as associated with cytomegalovirus. The cohort was sequenced for TCR beta chains only, and without alpha or paired-chain data the features that could be detected were limited. The only immune exposure information available for the cohort was CMV serostatus. According to a later analysis, parvovirus B19, influenza, CMV and Epstein-Barr virus appeared linked to several top co-occurrence clusters. Roughly uniform sequencing depth across donors was assumed in presence/absence analyses, although this assumption may not hold. A further reported finding was that TCR beta sequences accurately predicted the HLA-A and HLA-B alleles for most subjects in the first cohort. Broadly in line with IMGT annotations, most TCR beta V segments showed up in productive rearrangements about 87% or about 30% of the time in an earlier analysis of several hundred of the donors. According to the authors, the approach could potentially be generalized to other disease states and immunological phenotypes. A later analysis associated 15,000 or so TCR beta sequences with specific HLA alleles at a false discovery rate of 0.05. In a later genetic analysis, fewer N-insertions in productive TCRs were reported among donors in an Asian-associated ancestry cluster than the 666-donor mean. Strong co-occurrence of HLA alleles, especially DR and DQ, made assigning TCR associations to individual alleles difficult. In vitro tests confirmed that a few of the cytomegalovirus-associated TCR beta chains recognize cytomegalovirus antigens.

Notes on this clone: Which antigen it targets is not known. No quality values exist for individual bases; no much larger clone is one base distant.

In total, just over 650 healthy bone marrow donors made up the cohort. At the time of sampling, all cohort members were nominally healthy, though unrecorded immune exposures were likely present. Of the 666 cohort members, around 290 had a positive CMV serostatus and just over 350 had a negative one, while no CMV serostatus was recorded for the donor. A peripheral blood sample was collected from each donor, and TCR beta sequencing was performed on peripheral blood mononuclear cells. Genomic DNA extraction from the blood cell samples was performed with the Qiagen DNeasy Blood Extraction Kit. The library was built by means of the immunoSEQ multiplex PCR assay. A mixture of 60 forward primers for TCR Vbeta segments and 13 reverse primers for TCR Jbeta segments was used in the multiplex PCR. A multiplex PCR assay on genomic DNA amplified the CDR3 region of rearranged TCR beta genes. The Illumina HiSeq System was used to sequence the amplified TCR beta libraries as 87-base-pair reads. In the authors' own workflow: Across the roughly 640 repertoires, a later analysis counted about 81 million unique TCR beta chains, around 11 million of which were shared by at least two donors. To remove PCR and sequencing errors, raw reads were error-corrected and collapsed into unique sequences using a nearest-neighbor algorithm that merged closely related sequences. Alignment of CDR3 sequences to IMGT reference sequences was used to assign V, D and J gene segments. For a sequence to be retained, a match of at least six nucleotides to both a V gene segment and a J gene segment was required. A rearrangement counted as productive if the CDR3 had no stop codons and remained in frame with V and J, and every other rearrangement counted as non-productive. Following IMGT convention, CDR3 was defined as the stretch from the second conserved V-encoded cysteine to the conserved J-encoded phenylalanine. Sequences without an unambiguous match to a single V gene segment were excluded from the earlier analysis of a few hundred of the donors. In an earlier analysis of roughly 500 of the donors, V segments were called functional above 56.7% productive rearrangements and were called segregating when the between-donor standard deviation exceeded 5%. A statistical classification framework was built for diagnosing cytomegalovirus status from the catalog of TCR beta chain sequences. In a later analysis, TCR nucleotide sequences were compared against IMGT/GENE-DB human TR gene sequences so that V and J genes could be assigned. In a later analysis, CDR3 sequences and most-parsimonious VDJ recombination scenarios were assigned using the TCRdist pipeline. A later analysis defined each TCR beta chain by its CDR3 amino acid sequence plus V-gene family, and excluded reads lacking a unique V-gene family. As a way to deal with suspected cross-contamination and a sequencing artifact, a later analysis dropped approximately 590 nucleotide sequences that were highly shared and had low generation probability. In a later analysis, a clonal expansion index for each public chain was calculated from normalized within-repertoire ranks of inferred template counts. In a later analysis, generation probabilities were computed using a VDJ recombination model fitted to out-of-frame rearrangements, and the results were checked against IGoR. A later analysis scored TCR-TCR, TCR-HLA and TCR-CMV co-occurrence with hypergeometric tests, applying a repertoire-size bias correction to TCR pairs. In a later analysis, false discovery rates were estimated by permuting HLA or CMV assignments 20 times. A later analysis grouped co-occurring TCRs with DBSCAN, adding TCRdist sequence similarity when clustering within HLA-allele-positive subsets. For co-occurrence clustering, repertoires with fewer than 30,000 or more than 120,000 public chains were excluded, along with roughly 5 repertoires with anomalous nucleotide sharing. TCRdb mirrors the immuneACCESS table, restricted to in-frame sequences. Some clones are absent from its copies; in checked studies, under half trace to an unresolved V gene, and the reason for the others is unknown. D and trimming were read from the DNA, whereas the V and J calls and clone size are those reported in that table. The sample table shows under 250,000 clones, and over 75% are seen once. Of the sample, about 1.2% falls within the top ten clones.

The CDR3 contains 16 residues, cysteine and phenylalanine counted. Only CDR3 DNA is held: 48 bases, read in frame from base 1. Trimming takes 0 bases from V and 1 base from J, and the germline ends sit 13 bases apart. Reading the germline V gene (reference sequence) gives CDR1 GTSNPN and CDR2 SVGIG. The rearrangement joined TRBV30 to TRBJ2-1, with TRBD2 tentatively as D gene (5 bases match). This receptor was identified in a human donor in good health. The specimen sequenced was PBMCs. The CDR3 loop reads CAWSVRGLTSYNEQFF. In nucleotides, the sequence is TGTGCCTGGAGTGTACGAGGACTGACTTCCTACAATGAGCAGTTCTTC.